This note documents a single T cell receptor (beta chain) sequence. What it binds is not known. Germline CDR1 reads SNHLY; CDR2 reads FYNNEI. With 2 bases removed from V and 7 bases from J, the gap between germline ends came to 20 bases. The CDR3 is 16 residues long. The data belong to a study of T cell responses to AZD1222 COVID-19 vaccine. Broader study findings: Females outnumbered males among donors, who were mostly white British; clonal diversity was possibly underestimated. Spike-specific TCR depth and breadth grew after two AZD1222 doses. Close to half of spike-specific TCRs reportedly recognize unmutated variant regions.

Produced via immunoSEQ multiplex PCR; TCRdb's table is partial and in-frame only. Here the sample spans about 110,000 clones, roughly 90% being singletons. This chain connects TRBV2 to TRBJ1-1; possibly TRBD1 for D (6 bases). The sequencing here drew on peripheral blood, taken on day 0 of MenACWY control vaccination. The receptor was isolated from an adult in good health. The CDR3 nucleotides read TGTGCCAGCAGTGAATTGTGGGGGGACACCGGTGATGAAGCTTTCTTT. It yields the protein CASSELWGDTGDEAFF. The whole variable domain, filled in from reference TRBV2 and TRBJ1-1, reads EPEVTQTPSHQVTQMGQEVILRCVPISNHLYFYWYRQILGQKVEFLVSFYNNEISEKSEIFDDQFSVERPDGSNFTLKIRSTKLEDSAMYFCASSELWGDTGDEAFFGQGTRLTVV.